These T cell receptor beta chains were read from a single sample in a study of blood T cell repertoires in COVID-19. The assay was immunoSEQ multiplex PCR, and TCRdb's table has in-frame clones only and misses some. This sample carries more than 70,000 clones, around three quarters of them seen once, and the ten largest clones take 10%. Sequencing was performed on peripheral blood. The origin of the receptors is a woman in her seventies with acute or convalescent COVID-19. Both conserved end residues are part of each CDR3. The D gene is left open where the match is weak. The size entry is marked missing in some rows and otherwise reads once, few, many or a size class.

>-|-|TRBJ2-2|TRBV2
CASSPPGRPNTGELFF
TGTGCCAGCAGTCCACCGGGGAGGCCTAACACCGGGGAGCTGTTTTTT
>-|-|TRBJ1-4|TRBV20-1
CSASIRKTATNEKLFF
TGCAGTGCTAGTATAAGAAAGACAGCAACTAATGAAAAACTGTTTTTT
>-|-|TRBJ1-2|TRBV28
CASSLGLHNYGYTF
TGTGCCAGCAGTTTGGGGCTACACAACTATGGCTACACCTTC
>-|-|TRBJ1-2|TRBV6-6
CASSYSGGVYGYTF
TGTGCCAGCAGCTACTCGGGAGGGGTCTATGGCTACACCTTC
>-|-|TRBJ2-2|TRBV18
CASSPVTRAGELFF
TGTGCCAGCTCACCGGTTACCAGGGCTGGGGAGCTGTTTTTT
>-|-|TRBJ1-3|TRBV9
CAQDEAGIVVSGNTIYF
TGTGCCCAAGATGAGGCGGGTATCGTAGTCTCTGGAAACACCATATATTTT
>TRBD1|-|TRBJ2-1|TRBV28
CASSFDRGPYNEQFF
TGTGCCAGCAGTTTCGACAGGGGGCCTTACAATGAGCAGTTCTTC
>TRBD1|few|TRBJ1-2|TRBV25-1
CASSERWGQGANGYTF
TGTGCCAGCAGTGAACGATGGGGACAGGGGGCTAACGGCTACACCTTC
>TRBD1|few|TRBJ2-2|TRBV7-9
CASSLGQGDTGELFF
TGTGCCAGCAGCTTAGGACAGGGTGACACCGGGGAGCTGTTTTTT
>TRBD1|-|TRBJ1-1|TRBV6-6
CATGDSSLEAFF
TGTGCCACCGGGGACAGTAGTCTCGAAGCTTTCTTT
>TRBD1|few|TRBJ2-2|TRBV11-3
CASSPGTGGYTGELFF
TGTGCCAGCAGCCCTGGGACAGGGGGCTACACCGGGGAGCTGTTTTTT
>TRBD1|few|TRBJ1-5|TRBV10-3
CAISGGTGVNQPQHF
TGTGCCATCAGTGGAGGGACAGGGGTTAATCAGCCCCAGCATTTT
>TRBD2|-|TRBJ2-3|TRBV5-6
CASTRDRGGYTQYF
TGTGCCAGCACCCGAGATCGCGGGGGATATACGCAGTATTTT
>-|-|TRBJ2-7|TRBV5-1
CASSLETGSYEQYF
TGCGCCAGCAGCTTGGAAACAGGTTCCTACGAGCAGTACTTC
>-|-|TRBJ1-1|TRBV5-5
CASSSVFEAFF
TGTGCCAGCAGCTCTGTCTTTGAAGCTTTCTTT
>-|-|TRBJ1-6|TRBV4-2
CASSQDLPGDNSPLHF
TGTGCCAGCAGCCAAGATCTCCCAGGGGATAATTCACCCCTCCACTTT
>-|-|TRBJ2-6|TRBV9
CASSPETPHGANVLTF
TGTGCCAGCAGCCCAGAAACCCCCCATGGGGCCAACGTCCTGACTTTC
>-|-|TRBJ2-3|TRBV5-1
CASSFDPSGTDTQYF
TGCGCCAGCTCGTTCGATCCTAGCGGCACAGATACGCAGTATTTT
>TRBD2|-|TRBJ2-7|TRBV6-2/TRBV6-3
CASSYASSGGLPYEQYF
TGTGCCAGCAGTTACGCGTCTAGCGGCGGCTTACCCTACGAGCAGTACTTC
>TRBD2|-|TRBJ2-7|TRBV14
CASSQTAGSPYEQYF
TGTGCCAGCAGCCAGACAGCGGGGAGCCCCTACGAGCAGTACTTC
>TRBD2|-|TRBJ2-5|TRBV19
CASSSPRGLAGQETQYF
TGTGCCAGTAGTTCGCCCAGGGGACTAGCGGGACAAGAGACCCAGTACTTC
>-|few|TRBJ1-2|TRBV6-6
CAAGSRGYTF
TGTGCCGCGGGATCAAGGGGCTACACCTTC
>-|-|TRBJ1-2|TRBV5-8
CASSLTPGWTNYGYTF
TGTGCCAGCAGCTTGACTCCAGGATGGACTAACTATGGCTACACCTTC
>TRBD2|-|TRBJ2-5|TRBV2
CASNTRGGQETQYF
TGTGCCAGCAACACTCGGGGGGGCCAAGAGACCCAGTACTTC
>TRBD2|-|TRBJ2-3|TRBV5-1
CASSFGRLAQDTQYF
TGCGCCAGCAGCTTTGGTCGACTAGCGCAGGATACGCAGTATTTT
>TRBD2|-|TRBJ2-1|TRBV19
CASSLSGGAFTQFF
TGTGCCAGTAGTCTTAGCGGGGGGGCCTTTACGCAGTTCTTC
>-|-|TRBJ2-3|TRBV5-4
CASSFRRQHTDTQYF
TGTGCCAGCAGCTTCCGGAGACAGCACACAGATACGCAGTATTTT
>TRBD1|-|TRBJ2-7|TRBV19
CATDQGQGNLYEQYF
TGTGCCACCGATCAAGGACAGGGGAACCTCTACGAGCAGTACTTC
>-|-|TRBJ2-6|TRBV30
CAWSRPEVIGANVLTF
TGTGCCTGGAGTAGGCCGGAGGTTATTGGGGCCAACGTCCTGACTTTC
>-|once|TRBJ1-1|TRBV19
CAVRGARTEAFF
TGTGCCGTTCGGGGGGCTCGGACTGAAGCTTTCTTT
>-|-|TRBJ1-2|TRBV25-1
CASSVAGVNYGYTF
TGTGCCAGCAGTGTAGCGGGTGTTAACTATGGCTACACCTTC
>TRBD1|-|TRBJ2-7|TRBV9
CASSAGDSLRSYEQYF
TGTGCCAGCAGCGCAGGGGACAGCCTTCGCTCCTACGAGCAGTACTTC
>TRBD2|few|TRBJ2-1|TRBV6-1
CASSETSGGRDEQFF
TGTGCCAGCAGTGAAACTAGCGGGGGGCGTGATGAGCAGTTCTTC
>TRBD2|-|TRBJ2-2|TRBV30
CAYRGGGGTGELFF
TGTGCCTACCGGGGGGGAGGGGGCACCGGGGAGCTGTTTTTT
>-|-|TRBJ2-1|TRBV28
CASRTLTQGTYNEQFF
TGTGCCAGCCGTACCCTTACCCAGGGGACCTACAATGAGCAGTTCTTC
>TRBD1|-|TRBJ2-5|TRBV5-1
CASSSGTDQETQYF
TGCGCCAGCAGCTCTGGGACAGACCAAGAGACCCAGTACTTC
>-|-|TRBJ1-4|TRBV6-5
CASSSGLSNEKLFF
TGTGCCAGCAGTTCTGGGCTTTCTAATGAAAAACTGTTTTTT
>TRBD2|-|TRBJ2-3|TRBV6-6
CASTRTPLAGGGTDTQYF
TGTGCCAGCACTCGAACCCCGCTAGCGGGAGGCGGCACAGATACGCAGTATTTT
>TRBD2|-|TRBJ2-7|TRBV29-1
CSVGLAGGIGEQYF
TGCAGCGTTGGTCTAGCGGGGGGGATCGGTGAGCAGTACTTC
>TRBD1|-|TRBJ2-1|TRBV2
CAITRETKTGHNEQFF
TGTGCCATCACGCGAGAGACTAAGACAGGGCACAATGAGCAGTTCTTC
>-|-|TRBJ1-5|TRBV14
CASSQEITGTQHF
TGTGCCAGCAGCCAAGAGATTACCGGGACCCAGCATTTT
>-|-|TRBJ2-2|TRBV28
CASSLSGAYTGELFF
TGTGCCAGCAGTTTATCAGGGGCCTACACCGGGGAGCTGTTTTTT
>TRBD2|-|TRBJ2-3|TRBV9
CASSTRDYSSDTQYF
TGTGCCAGCAGCACCCGGGACTACTCCTCAGATACGCAGTATTTT
>-|-|TRBJ1-2|TRBV7-9
CASSLLQGSGGYTF
TGTGCCAGCAGCTTATTACAGGGCTCGGGTGGCTACACCTTC
>-|-|TRBJ2-7|TRBV19
CASSIGDLHYEQYF
TGTGCCAGTAGTATCGGGGATCTACACTACGAGCAGTACTTC